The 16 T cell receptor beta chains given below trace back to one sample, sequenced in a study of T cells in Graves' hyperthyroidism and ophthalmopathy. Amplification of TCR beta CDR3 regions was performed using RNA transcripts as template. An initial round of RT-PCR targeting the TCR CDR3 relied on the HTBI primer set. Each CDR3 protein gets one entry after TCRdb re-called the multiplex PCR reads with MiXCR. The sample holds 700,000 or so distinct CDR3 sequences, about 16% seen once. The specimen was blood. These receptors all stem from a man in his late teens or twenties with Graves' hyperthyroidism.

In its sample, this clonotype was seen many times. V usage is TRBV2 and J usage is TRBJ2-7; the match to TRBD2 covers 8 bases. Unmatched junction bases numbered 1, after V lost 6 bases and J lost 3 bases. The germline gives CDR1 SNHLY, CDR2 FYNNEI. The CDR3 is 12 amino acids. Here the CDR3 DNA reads TGTGCCAGCAGGGGGACTAGCTACGAGCAGTACTTC. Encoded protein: CASRGTSYEQYF.

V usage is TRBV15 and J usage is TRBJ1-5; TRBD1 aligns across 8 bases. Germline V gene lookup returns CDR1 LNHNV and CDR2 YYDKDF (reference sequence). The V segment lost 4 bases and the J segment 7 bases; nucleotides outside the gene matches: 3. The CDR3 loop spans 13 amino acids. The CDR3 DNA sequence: TGTGCCACCAGCATAGACAGGGGCCAGCCCCAGCATTTT. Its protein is CATSIDRGQPQHF.

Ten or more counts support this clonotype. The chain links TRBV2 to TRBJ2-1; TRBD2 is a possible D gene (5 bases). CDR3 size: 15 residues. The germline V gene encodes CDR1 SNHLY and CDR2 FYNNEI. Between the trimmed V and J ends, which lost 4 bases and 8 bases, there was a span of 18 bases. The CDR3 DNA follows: TGTGCCAGCAGTGGGACTGAATACGGATACGATGAGCAGTTCTTC. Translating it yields CASSGTEYGYDEQFF.

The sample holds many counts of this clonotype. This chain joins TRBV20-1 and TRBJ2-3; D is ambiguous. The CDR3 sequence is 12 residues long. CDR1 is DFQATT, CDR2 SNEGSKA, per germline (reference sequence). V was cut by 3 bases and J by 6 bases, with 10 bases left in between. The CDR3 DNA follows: TGCAGTGCTAGTGCCCCCGGGGATACGCAGTATTTT. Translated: CSASAPGDTQYF.

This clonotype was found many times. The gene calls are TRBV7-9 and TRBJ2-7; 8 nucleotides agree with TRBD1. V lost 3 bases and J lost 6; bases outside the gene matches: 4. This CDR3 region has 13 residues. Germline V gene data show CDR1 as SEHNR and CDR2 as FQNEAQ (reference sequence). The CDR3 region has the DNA TGTGCCAGCAGCTTGGACAGGGCGGGCGAGCAGTACTTC. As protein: CASSLDRAGEQYF.

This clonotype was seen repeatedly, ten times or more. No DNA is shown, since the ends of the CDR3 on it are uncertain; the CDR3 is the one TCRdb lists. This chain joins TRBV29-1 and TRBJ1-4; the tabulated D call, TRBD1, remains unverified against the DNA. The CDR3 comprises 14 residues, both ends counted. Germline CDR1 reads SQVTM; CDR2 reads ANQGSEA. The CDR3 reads CSVGPGPTNEKLFF.

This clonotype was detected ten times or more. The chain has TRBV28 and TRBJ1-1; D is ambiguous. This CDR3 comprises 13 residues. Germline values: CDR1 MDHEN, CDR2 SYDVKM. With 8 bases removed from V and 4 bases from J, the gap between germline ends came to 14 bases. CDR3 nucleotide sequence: TGTGCCAGCTATCCCCAAGGGTTCACTGAAGCTTTCTTT. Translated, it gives CASYPQGFTEAFF.

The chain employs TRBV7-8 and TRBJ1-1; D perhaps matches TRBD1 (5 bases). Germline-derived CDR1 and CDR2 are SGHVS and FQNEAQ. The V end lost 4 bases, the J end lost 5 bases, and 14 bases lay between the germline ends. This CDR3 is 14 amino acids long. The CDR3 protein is CASSSIRKGTEAFF. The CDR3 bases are TGTGCCAGCAGCTCAATACGCAAGGGGACTGAAGCTTTCTTT.

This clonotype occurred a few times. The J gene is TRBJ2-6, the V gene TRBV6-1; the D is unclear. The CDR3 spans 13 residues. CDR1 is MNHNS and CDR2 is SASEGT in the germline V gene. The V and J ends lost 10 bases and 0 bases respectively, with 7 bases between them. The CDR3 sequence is CATESSGANVLTF. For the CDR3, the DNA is TGTGCCACGGAGAGCTCTGGGGCCAACGTCCTGACTTTC.

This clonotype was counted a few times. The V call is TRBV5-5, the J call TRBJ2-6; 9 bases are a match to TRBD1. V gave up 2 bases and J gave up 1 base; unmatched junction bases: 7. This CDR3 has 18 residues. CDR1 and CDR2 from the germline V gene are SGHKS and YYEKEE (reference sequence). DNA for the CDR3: TGTGCCAGCAGCTTTCAGGGGACAGGGTATTCTGGGGCCAACGTCCTGACTTTC. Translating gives CASSFQGTGYSGANVLTF.

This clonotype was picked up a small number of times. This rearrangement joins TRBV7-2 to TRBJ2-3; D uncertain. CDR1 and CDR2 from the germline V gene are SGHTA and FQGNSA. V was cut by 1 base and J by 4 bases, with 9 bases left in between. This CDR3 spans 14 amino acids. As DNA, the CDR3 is TGTGCCAGCAGCTTAGATCATAGGGCAGATACGCAGTATTTT. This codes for CASSLDHRADTQYF.

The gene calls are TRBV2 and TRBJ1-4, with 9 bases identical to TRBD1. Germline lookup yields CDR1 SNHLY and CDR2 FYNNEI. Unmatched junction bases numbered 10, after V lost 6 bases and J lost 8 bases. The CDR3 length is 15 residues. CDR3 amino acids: CASRRGGQGEEKLFF. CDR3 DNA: TGTGCCAGCAGGCGCGGGGGACAGGGCGAAGAAAAACTGTTTTTT.

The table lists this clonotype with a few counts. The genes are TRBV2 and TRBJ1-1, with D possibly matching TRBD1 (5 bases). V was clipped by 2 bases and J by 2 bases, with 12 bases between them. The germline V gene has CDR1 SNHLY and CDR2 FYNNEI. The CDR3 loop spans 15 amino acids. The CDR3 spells CASSELGPSNTEAFF. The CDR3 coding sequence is TGTGCCAGCAGTGAACTGGGACCTTCAAACACTGAAGCTTTCTTT.

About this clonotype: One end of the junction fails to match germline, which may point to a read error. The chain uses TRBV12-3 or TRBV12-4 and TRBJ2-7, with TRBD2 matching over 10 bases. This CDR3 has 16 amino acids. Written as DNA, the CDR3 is TGTGCCAGCAGTTTACGACTAGCGGGCCCGGGCGGGGAGCTGTACTTC. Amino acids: CASSLRLAGPGGELYF.

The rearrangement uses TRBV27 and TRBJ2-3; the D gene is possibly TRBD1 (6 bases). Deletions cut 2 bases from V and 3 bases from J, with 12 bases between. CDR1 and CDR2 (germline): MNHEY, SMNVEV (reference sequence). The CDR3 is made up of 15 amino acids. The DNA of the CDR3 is TGTGCCAGCAGTTTAGGGGCCCAGGGGACAGATACGCAGTATTTT. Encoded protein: CASSLGAQGTDTQYF.

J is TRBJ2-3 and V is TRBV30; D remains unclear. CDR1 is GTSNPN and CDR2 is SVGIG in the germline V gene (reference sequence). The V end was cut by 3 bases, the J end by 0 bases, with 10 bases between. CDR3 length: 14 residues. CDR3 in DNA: TGTGCCTGGAGGCGTGCAGGAAGCACAGATACGCAGTATTTT. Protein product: CAWRRAGSTDTQYF.